What follows are 29 T cell receptor beta chains derived from one specimen sequenced in a study of shared clonotypes between healthy human individuals. Naive CD8 cells, CD45RO-negative and positively selected for CCR7, excluded terminally differentiated effector memory CD45RA+ cells. Assay used: immunoSEQ multiplex PCR; TCRdb lists only in-frame clones, some missing. The table lists about 2.1 million clones, over 85% of them singletons. The specimen was naive CD8+ T cells from PBMCs. These receptors all stem from a man between 18 and 29 years old in good health. Some clones in this sample may be carry-over from other donors' samples.

This rearrangement joins TRBV6-6 to TRBJ2-7; D possibly matches TRBD1 or TRBD2 (7 bases each). The CDR3 extends over 16 amino acids. The V and J ends lost 3 bases and 5 bases respectively, with 20 bases between them. Germline lookup yields CDR1 MNHNY and CDR2 SVGAGI (reference sequence). The chain's CDR3 is CASSYSLTGDYHEQYF. CDR3 DNA: TGTGCCAGCAGTTATTCTTTAACAGGGGACTACCACGAGCAGTACTTC.

V is TRBV9 and J is TRBJ2-7, with 10 bases that match TRBD2. CDR3 size: 18 residues. The V gene's germline CDR1 is SGDLS and CDR2 YYNGEE. V lost 0 bases, J lost 2 bases, and 11 bases stayed unmatched. CDR3 protein: CASSVGGAGGSPTYEQYF. CDR3 nucleotides: TGTGCCAGCAGCGTAGGGGGAGCGGGAGGGTCCCCTACCTACGAGCAGTACTTC. The full variable domain, completed using reference TRBV9 and TRBJ2-7, is DSGVTQTPKHLITATGQRVTLRCSPRSGDLSVYWYQQSLDQGLQFLIQYYNGEERAKGNILERFSAQQFPDLHSELNLSSLELGDSALYFCASSVGGAGGSPTYEQYFGPGTRLTVT.

This clone was picked up one time. The chain recombines TRBV15 with TRBJ2-7; 7 bases fit TRBD1. Germline trimming cut 2 bases from V and 5 bases from J; bases unmatched to any gene: 0. CDR1 is LNHNV, CDR2 YYDKDF, per germline (reference sequence). The CDR3 sequence is 12 residues long. The CDR3 is CATSRQGDEQYF. As DNA, the CDR3 is TGTGCCACCAGCAGACAGGGGGACGAGCAGTACTTC.

The rearrangement joins TRBV28 to TRBJ2-7, with D possibly being TRBD2 (6 bases). Germline V gene data show CDR1 as MDHEN and CDR2 as SYDVKM. Trimming cost V 3 bases and J 2 bases, with 14 bases left between them. This CDR3 contains 15 residues. This CDR3 reads CASSFAVTGAYEQYF. In nucleotides, the CDR3 is TGTGCCAGCAGTTTTGCGGTAACGGGGGCCTACGAGCAGTACTTC.

The chain joins TRBV4-1 to TRBJ2-7; D unresolved. This CDR3 contains 15 residues. The V end was cut by 3 bases, the J end by 5 bases, with 17 bases between. Germline loops: CDR1 MGHRA, CDR2 YSYEKL. In DNA form, the CDR3 reads TGCGCCAGCAGCCAGGCCGGCGGATCTTACAACGAGCAGTACTTC. It yields the protein CASSQAGGSYNEQYF.

The chain carries TRBV7-9 and TRBJ2-1; 11 bases are a match to TRBD2. The CDR3 runs 16 residues. Germline V gene data show CDR1 as SEHNR and CDR2 as FQNEAQ (reference sequence). The V and J ends lost 7 bases and 5 bases, in that order; junction bases with no gene match: 10. This CDR3 is CASILTSGAYHNEQFF. As DNA, the CDR3 is TGTGCCAGCATCTTGACTAGCGGGGCTTATCACAATGAGCAGTTCTTC.

The chain is built from TRBV9 and TRBJ2-7; D perhaps matches TRBD2 (6 bases). The CDR3 runs 14 residues. The germline CDR1 and CDR2 sequences are SGDLS and YYNGEE. V shed 3 bases and J shed 7 bases, with 17 bases lying between them. This CDR3 reads CASSAATRAGEQYF. The CDR3 nucleotides are TGTGCCAGCAGCGCGGCGACTAGGGCGGGAGAGCAGTACTTC.

As for this clone: The same CDR3 also results from other DNA sequences found in this sample. This chain connects TRBV19 to TRBJ1-1; 10 bases match TRBD1. The CDR3 contains 15 residues. The germline gives CDR1 LNHDA, CDR2 SQIVND (reference sequence). V gave up 5 bases and J gave up 5 bases; unmatched junction bases: 8. DNA of the CDR3: TGTGCCAGTAGTCCGTCACGGACAGGGGGGACTGAAGCTTTCTTT. Protein sequence: CASSPSRTGGTEAFF.

The V gene is TRBV19, the J gene TRBJ2-7; 8 nucleotides agree with TRBD2. The CDR3 spans 13 residues. V lost 6 bases, J lost 3 bases, and 4 bases stayed unmatched. Germline V gene sequence: CDR1 LNHDA, CDR2 SQIVND (reference sequence). CDR3 amino acids: CASRSLADYEQYF. As DNA, the CDR3 is TGTGCCAGTAGGTCACTAGCGGACTACGAGCAGTACTTC.

This rearrangement joins TRBV6-5 to TRBJ2-2; D is unclear. Trimming pared 6 bases from V and 6 bases from J, leaving 14 bases between. This CDR3 is built from 14 residues. Germline CDR1 reads MNHEY; CDR2 reads SVGAGI. The CDR3 bases are TGTGCCAGCAGCTCCATCCCCGGCGCCGGGGAGCTGTTTTTT. Protein: CASSSIPGAGELFF.

This clone was observed a few times. V is TRBV7-9 and J is TRBJ1-2; D not resolved. This CDR3 region has 14 residues. V was pared by 4 bases and J by 0 bases, with 9 bases between. Germline loops: CDR1 SEHNR, CDR2 FQNEAQ (reference sequence). The CDR3 sequence is CASSSERPNYGYTF. Written as DNA, the CDR3 is TGTGCCAGCAGCTCAGAACGACCTAACTATGGCTACACCTTC.

The J gene is TRBJ2-1, the V gene TRBV6-1, with TRBD1 matching 10 bases. CDR1 is MNHNS, CDR2 SASEGT, per germline. V gave up 3 bases and J gave up 6 bases; unmatched junction bases: 5. The CDR3 has 15 amino acids. This CDR3 reads CASSDTGQGFNEQFF. CDR3 in DNA: TGTGCCAGCAGTGACACGGGACAGGGGTTCAATGAGCAGTTCTTC.

This chain connects TRBV7-6 to TRBJ2-1; 7 nucleotides align to TRBD1. Per germline, CDR1 SGHVS and CDR2 FNYEAQ. This CDR3 spans 15 amino acids. Trimming cost V 2 bases and J 2 bases; bases outside gene matches: 3. This CDR3 is CASSLRQGTYNEQFF. CDR3 in DNA: TGTGCCAGCAGCTTAAGACAGGGAACCTACAATGAGCAGTTCTTC. Using reference TRBV7-6 and TRBJ2-1 for the parts outside the CDR3, the full variable domain is GAGVSQSPRYKVTKRGQDVALRCDPISGHVSLYWYRQALGQGPEFLTYFNYEAQQDKSGLPNDRFSAERPEGSISTLTIQRTEQRDSAMYRCASSLRQGTYNEQFFGPGTRLTVL.

J is TRBJ2-2 and V is TRBV27; D perhaps matches TRBD2 (7 bases). Trimming took 6 bases from V and 4 from J, leaving 18 bases between them. This CDR3 contains 16 residues. CDR1 and CDR2 (germline): MNHEY, SMNVEV (reference sequence). CDR3 DNA sequence: TGTGCCAGCAGCCTGGGGGCTAGCGGATCCACCGGGGAGCTGTTTTTT. This codes for CASSLGASGSTGELFF.

This chain connects TRBV27 to TRBJ1-2; no firm D call. Trimming stripped 7 bases from V and 4 bases from J, with 19 bases between. In germline, CDR1 is MNHEY, CDR2 SMNVEV (reference sequence). This CDR3 spans 15 amino acids. This CDR3 reads CASKSRPGELYGYTF. CDR3 nucleotides: TGTGCCAGCAAATCAAGGCCAGGCGAGCTCTATGGCTACACCTTC.

The J gene is TRBJ1-2, the V gene TRBV5-6, with D possibly being TRBD1 (6 bases). Germline CDR1 SGHDT, CDR2 YYEEEE. Trimming left V 2 bases short and J 8 bases short, with 10 bases between. The CDR3 is made up of 12 amino acids. CDR3 sequence (DNA): TGTGCCAGCAGCTTCCAGGGGTCGGGCTACACCTTC. This gives the protein CASSFQGSGYTF.

This chain uses TRBV7-9 with TRBJ1-1, with D maybe TRBD1 (6 bases). V was pared by 5 bases and J by 7 bases, with 17 bases between. The germline CDR1 and CDR2 sequences are SEHNR and FQNEAQ (reference sequence). The CDR3 is 14 residues long. The CDR3: CASSDPGVRGEAFF. DNA for the CDR3: TGTGCCAGCAGCGACCCAGGGGTTAGGGGTGAAGCTTTCTTT.

The chain links TRBV10-1 to TRBJ1-1, with TRBD1 identical over 7 bases. Germline trimming cut 7 bases from V and 7 bases from J; bases unmatched to any gene: 9. Germline V gene sequence: CDR1 WNHNN, CDR2 SYGVQD (reference sequence). The CDR3 covers 13 residues. CDR3 loop: CASNTGQDFEAFF. The CDR3 DNA reads TGCGCCAGCAACACAGGACAGGACTTTGAAGCTTTCTTT.

The chain couples TRBV4-1 to TRBJ1-5; D remains unclear. Trimming stripped 1 base from V and 7 bases from J, with 14 bases between. CDR3 size: 15 residues. CDR1 and CDR2 from the germline V gene are MGHRA and YSYEKL. The CDR3 DNA reads as TGCGCCAGCAGCCAAGCTTTCGGTTTCGGCCAGCCCCAGCATTTT. As protein: CASSQAFGFGQPQHF.

The CDR3 is CASSLVGLGMNTEAFF. The CDR3 DNA follows: TGTGCCAGCAGCTTAGTGGGTTTGGGAATGAACACTGAAGCTTTCTTT. This sequence joins TRBV7-9 and TRBJ1-1; D not resolved. CDR3 length: 16 amino acids. The V gene lost 1 base and the J gene lost 0 bases, with 12 bases spanning the gap. Germline V gene lookup returns CDR1 SEHNR and CDR2 FQNEAQ (reference sequence).

This chain joins TRBV7-6 and TRBJ1-1; the match to TRBD1 covers 11 bases. V was pared by 5 bases and J by 10 bases, with 3 bases of the junction left unmatched. The CDR3 consists of 12 residues. In germline, CDR1 is SGHVS, CDR2 FNYEAQ. The CDR3 DNA reads as TGTGCCAGCAGCCCGGGGACAGGGGGAGCTTTCTTT. This sequence encodes CASSPGTGGAFF.

V and J are TRBV11-2 and TRBJ2-7; a weak D match, TRBD2 (6 bases). There are 14 residues in the CDR3. Germline-derived CDR1 and CDR2 are SGHAT and FQNNGV. The V end was cut by 3 bases, the J end by 2 bases, with 11 bases between. CDR3 in amino acids: CASSFGGAAYEQYF. CDR3 coding DNA: TGTGCCAGCAGCTTTGGCGGGGCGGCCTACGAGCAGTACTTC.

The chain carries TRBV9 and TRBJ2-7; D assignment may be TRBD1 or TRBD2 (6 bases each). This CDR3 is 14 amino acids long. V lost 1 base to trimming and J lost 6 bases, with 14 bases between them. CDR1 SGDLS and CDR2 YYNGEE come from the germline V gene. CDR3 protein: CASSVYGGRAEQYF. The DNA of the CDR3 is TGTGCCAGCAGCGTATATGGGGGGCGGGCCGAGCAGTACTTC.

Only one count was recorded for this clone. The chain has TRBV2 and TRBJ2-7; either TRBD1 or TRBD2 may fit D (6 bases each). The length of the CDR3 is 14 residues. V shed 1 base and J shed 2 bases, with 9 bases lying between them. CDR1 is SNHLY and CDR2 is FYNNEI in the germline V gene. Here the CDR3 DNA reads TGTGCCAGCAGTGAAGTGAGGGGGGCCTACGAGCAGTACTTC. Translation: CASSEVRGAYEQYF.

The chain uses TRBV6-1 and TRBJ2-7; D gene uncertain. Germline-derived CDR1 and CDR2 are MNHNS and SASEGT. The V and J ends lost 4 bases and 1 base respectively, with 11 bases between them. This CDR3 has 14 residues. The CDR3 DNA follows: TGTGCCAGCAGTGGGTCTGCGCGTTCCTACGAGCAGTACTTC. This encodes CASSGSARSYEQYF.

CDR3 protein: CASSLVFSRDLGGTEAFF. In DNA, the CDR3 is TGTGCCAGCAGCTTAGTATTTTCGAGGGACCTTGGGGGCACTGAAGCTTTCTTT. The V gene is TRBV11-2, the J gene TRBJ1-1; D perhaps matches TRBD1 (5 bases). CDR3 length equals 18 residues. Germline V gene data show CDR1 as SGHAT and CDR2 as FQNNGV. Trimming removed 1 base from V and 4 bases from J, with 22 bases in between.

The V and J genes are TRBV19 and TRBJ1-5; maybe TRBD1 (6 bases). V lost 7 bases and J 2 bases, leaving 15 bases between the germline ends. Germline CDR1 reads LNHDA; CDR2 reads SQIVND (reference sequence). The CDR3 is 15 residues long. In nucleotides, the CDR3 is TGTGCCAGTACCGACTGGGGGCTTCGCAATCAGCCCCAGCATTTT. It translates to CASTDWGLRNQPQHF.

This clone was counted a single time. This rearrangement joins TRBV9 to TRBJ2-7; D remains ambiguous. V was pared by 0 bases and J by 4 bases, with 8 bases between. CDR1 SGDLS and CDR2 YYNGEE come from the germline V gene. The CDR3 runs 13 residues. The DNA of the CDR3 is TGTGCCAGCAGCGTAGCACCGCTATACGAGCAGTACTTC. This codes for CASSVAPLYEQYF.

V gene TRBV28 combines with J gene TRBJ2-2; 8 nucleotides line up with TRBD1. Germline V lookup: CDR1 MDHEN, CDR2 SYDVKM. The CDR3 runs 16 residues. The J segment lost 6 bases and the V segment lost 5 bases, leaving 11 bases of the junction unmatched. CDR3: CASSPLTGEYAGELFF. The CDR3 DNA follows: TGTGCCAGCAGTCCCCTGACAGGGGAATATGCCGGGGAGCTGTTTTTT.